The 21 T cell receptor beta chains given below trace back to one sample, sequenced in a study of blood T cell repertoires in COVID-19. TCRdb's table, derived via immunoSEQ multiplex PCR, lists solely in-frame clones and lacks some. The top ten clones hold 5% to 7% of a sample with approximately 300,000 clones, 80% to 90% of them seen once. The source material was peripheral blood. The receptors were sampled from a man younger than 30 who had recovered from COVID-19.

The chain couples TRBV18 to TRBJ2-7; 9 bases agree with TRBD1. CDR3 length equals 14 residues. Unmatched junction bases numbered 4, after V lost 4 bases and J lost 3 bases. Looked up from germline, CDR1 is KGHSH and CDR2 is LQKENI. The DNA of the CDR3 is TGTGCCAGCTCACAAGGGACAGGGATCTACGAGCAGTACTTC. Its translation is CASSQGTGIYEQYF.

This clone occurred once. The rearrangement joins TRBV7-3 to TRBJ2-2; 9 bases line up with TRBD1. Trimming cost V 5 bases and J 4 bases; bases outside gene matches: 8. The CDR3 is 16 residues long. Germline assignment: CDR1 SGHTA and CDR2 FQGTGA. CDR3 region: CASSHTGGLGTGELFF. The CDR3 coding sequence is TGTGCCAGCAGCCATACAGGGGGCTTGGGCACCGGGGAGCTGTTTTTT.

This rearrangement joins TRBV6-5 to TRBJ2-1, with 13 bases identical to TRBD2. J was trimmed by 7 bases and V by 0 bases; bases with no gene match: 3. The CDR3 extends over 16 amino acids. Germline values: CDR1 MNHEY, CDR2 SVGAGI. CDR3 sequence: CASSYSRTSGRNEQFF. Here the CDR3 DNA reads TGTGCCAGCAGTTACTCCCGGACTAGCGGGAGAAATGAGCAGTTCTTC.

The chain has TRBV7-2 and TRBJ2-1; 13 nucleotides agree with TRBD2. Germline CDR1 SGHTA, CDR2 FQGNSA. With 1 base clipped from V and 7 bases from J, the junction kept 1 base outside the gene matches. The CDR3 sequence is 15 residues long. CDR3 DNA: TGTGCCAGCAGCTTAGGGACTAGCGGGGGTAATGAGCAGTTCTTC. Encoded protein: CASSLGTSGGNEQFF.

This chain joins TRBV9 and TRBJ2-7, with D perhaps TRBD2 (6 bases). CDR3 size: 14 residues. Trimming removed 2 bases from V and 6 bases from J, with 15 bases in between. The V gene's germline CDR1 is SGDLS and CDR2 YYNGEE. The CDR3 reads CASSVGTPTGEQYF. The CDR3 DNA is TGTGCCAGCAGCGTCGGGACTCCTACGGGCGAGCAGTACTTC.

For this clone: The same CDR3 is also encoded by other DNA sequences in this sample. The chain carries TRBV4-3 and TRBJ2-5; D may be TRBD1 (5 bases). In germline, CDR1 is LGHNA, CDR2 YSLEER. The V end lost 0 bases, the J end lost 2 bases, and 10 bases lay between the germline ends. CDR3 size: 15 residues. The CDR3 protein is CASSQDRTGQETQYF. The CDR3 DNA reads as TGCGCCAGCAGCCAAGATCGAACAGGTCAAGAGACCCAGTACTTC.

The chain employs TRBV15 and TRBJ2-5; D remains ambiguous. Trimming cost V 1 base and J 5 bases, with 8 bases left between them. From germline, CDR1 is LNHNV and CDR2 YYDKDF (reference sequence). The CDR3 runs to 13 residues. The CDR3 sequence: CATSRGSRETQYF. CDR3 bases: TGTGCCACCAGCAGAGGATCTAGGGAGACCCAGTACTTC.

This chain connects TRBV19 to TRBJ2-1, with 9 bases identical to TRBD1. The ends lost 3 bases at V and 4 bases at J; junction bases unmatched: 1. This CDR3 region has 14 residues. Germline V lookup: CDR1 LNHDA, CDR2 SQIVND (reference sequence). In DNA, the CDR3 is TGTGCCAGTAGTATTGGGACAGGGTACAATGAGCAGTTCTTC. The encoded protein is CASSIGTGYNEQFF.

The chain employs TRBV6-5 and TRBJ2-1; TRBD2 matches 10 bases. The CDR3 consists of 14 residues. The trim removed 6 bases at V and 8 bases at J, leaving 7 bases unmatched. The V gene's germline CDR1 is MNHEY and CDR2 SVGAGI. CDR3 DNA sequence: TGTGCCAGCAGACCTAGCGGGAGTGTAGATGAGCAGTTCTTC. It is translated as CASRPSGSVDEQFF.

This clone has more than one count but fewer than ten. The chain links TRBV14 to TRBJ1-5; no clear D gene. The germline V and J ends were trimmed by 2 bases and 6 bases, with 8 bases remaining between them. This CDR3 spans 13 amino acids. Germline CDR1 and CDR2: SGHDN and FVKESK. The CDR3 DNA reads as TGTGCCAGCAGCCAATATTCGGGTCAGCCCCAGCATTTT. Protein sequence: CASSQYSGQPQHF.

This clone occurred a few times. The J gene is TRBJ1-2, the V gene TRBV29-1; no firm D call. The CDR3 totals 15 residues. Germline lookup yields CDR1 SQVTM and CDR2 ANQGSEA. V was shortened by 4 bases and J by 0 bases, with 15 bases between the two germline ends. The CDR3 DNA follows: TGCAGCGTTGGGGCGGGCCTCGGCTCTAACTATGGCTACACCTTC. It encodes CSVGAGLGSNYGYTF.

The chain carries TRBV4-3 and TRBJ2-7; TRBD1 agrees at 9 bases. Germline V gives CDR1 LGHNA, CDR2 YSLEER. Germline trimming cut 1 base from V and 0 bases from J; bases unmatched to any gene: 7. This CDR3 has 17 residues. The CDR3 here is CASSQGGGTGSSYEQYF. In nucleotides, the CDR3 is TGCGCCAGCAGCCAAGGCGGCGGGACAGGGAGCTCCTACGAGCAGTACTTC.

The gene calls are TRBV6-4 and TRBJ1-1, with D tentatively TRBD1 (5 bases). CDR3 length equals 12 residues. CDR1 and CDR2 (germline): MRHNA, SNTAGT. Trimming removed 8 bases from V and 1 base from J, with 8 bases in between. This chain's CDR3 is CASGAGNTEAFF. CDR3 nucleotides: TGTGCCAGCGGGGCAGGGAACACTGAAGCTTTCTTT.

The rearrangement uses TRBV30 and TRBJ1-1; tentatively, D is TRBD1 (5 bases). The CDR3 extends over 15 amino acids. V was shortened by 2 bases and J by 6 bases, with 19 bases between the two germline ends. CDR1 and CDR2 (germline): GTSNPN, SVGIG (reference sequence). The DNA of the CDR3 is TGTGCCTGGAGTTGGGGGGGAACGGCGACCGCTGAAGCTTTCTTT. Its protein product is CAWSWGGTATAEAFF.

The chain combines TRBV19 with TRBJ2-1; 7 positions agree with TRBD1. Germline trimming cut 3 bases from V and 0 bases from J; bases unmatched to any gene: 2. The CDR3 spans 15 residues. The germline CDR1 and CDR2 sequences are LNHDA and SQIVND (reference sequence). The CDR3 is CASSITGDSYNEQFF. For the CDR3, the DNA is TGTGCCAGTAGTATCACAGGGGACTCCTACAATGAGCAGTTCTTC. Full variable domain (remainder filled in from reference TRBV19 and TRBJ2-1): DGGITQSPKYLFRKEGQNVTLSCEQNLNHDAMYWYRQDPGQGLRLIYYSQIVNDFQKGDIAEGYSVSREKKESFPLTVTSAQKNPTAFYLCASSITGDSYNEQFFGPGTRLTVL.

There are many counts of this clone. The V and J genes are TRBV27 and TRBJ1-5; 7 bases map to TRBD1. CDR1 is MNHEY, CDR2 SMNVEV, per germline (reference sequence). The J segment lost 5 bases and the V segment lost 8 bases, leaving 6 bases of the junction unmatched. The CDR3 totals 13 residues. CDR3 amino acids: CASGGQVHQPQHF. CDR3 nucleotide sequence: TGTGCCAGCGGAGGACAGGTTCATCAGCCCCAGCATTTT.

J is TRBJ2-3 and V is TRBV18; 12 nucleotides line up with TRBD2. J lost 7 bases, V lost 5 bases, and 7 bases had no gene match. Germline CDR1 KGHSH, CDR2 LQKENI. This CDR3 comprises 15 residues. This CDR3 is CASSSGTSGWNTQYF. The CDR3 nucleotides are TGTGCCAGCTCATCCGGGACTAGCGGGTGGAATACGCAGTATTTT.

In this sample, this clone turned up once. The V and J genes are TRBV11-1 and TRBJ1-2; tentatively, D is TRBD1 (5 bases). The CDR3 runs to 14 residues. CDR1 SGHAT and CDR2 FQDESV come from the germline V gene (reference sequence). Between the trimmed V and J ends, which lost 8 bases and 2 bases, there was a span of 15 bases. The CDR3 reads CASADPGGNYGYTF. The CDR3 nucleotides read TGTGCCAGCGCTGACCCGGGGGGAAACTATGGCTACACCTTC.

This clone was seen a handful of times. CDR3 DNA: TGTGCCAGCAGTTACTCAGGGGATCAGCCCCAGCATTTT. It translates to CASSYSGDQPQHF. The gene calls are TRBV6-2 or TRBV6-3 and TRBJ1-5, with a tentative D call TRBD1 (5 bases). Trimming took 0 bases from V and 5 from J, leaving 5 bases between them. Germline V gives CDR1 MNHEY, CDR2 SVGEGT. The CDR3 consists of 13 residues.

The chain employs TRBV6-5 and TRBJ1-1; TRBD1 matches 7 bases. The CDR3 is made up of 14 amino acids. Germline trimming cut 5 bases from V and 3 bases from J; bases unmatched to any gene: 6. Per germline, CDR1 MNHEY and CDR2 SVGAGI. The CDR3, as DNA: TGTGCCAGCAGTCTAAAGACAGGGTACACTGAAGCTTTCTTT. Encoded protein: CASSLKTGYTEAFF.

This chain connects TRBV7-2 to TRBJ1-2, with D perhaps TRBD1 (5 bases). This CDR3 region has 12 residues. Between the trimmed V and J ends, which lost 5 bases and 7 bases, there was a span of 11 bases. Germline V CDR1 and CDR2: SGHTA, FQGNSA. The CDR3 region is CASSPTTVGYTF. The CDR3 DNA sequence: TGTGCCAGCAGCCCCACGACAGTTGGCTACACCTTC.